This is a list of T cell receptor beta chains from one sample in a study of identical twins. Each CDR3 protein gets one entry after TCRdb re-called the 5' RACE reads with MiXCR. Of fewer than 250,000 distinct CDR3 sequences listed, approximately 7% were seen once; the top ten hold 3.5% to 4%. The same data also went into a second study, on yellow fever vaccine responses in identical twins.

The sample was memory (CD45RO+) T cells sorted from blood. Receptors originate from a woman aged 18-29 years in good health. Each CDR3 is given with its conserved first and last residue. A D gene is named only where the DNA matches it firmly. Not every row has a clone size; where given, it reads once, few, many or a size class.

D: .
J: TRBJ2-2
size: many
V: TRBV18
CDR3: CASSPGQNTGELFF
DNA: TGTGCCAGCTCACCGGGACAAAACACCGGGGAGCTGTTTTTT

D: TRBD1
J: TRBJ1-1
size: few
V: TRBV3-1
CDR3: CASSQVFRTGLTFF
DNA: TGTGCCAGCAGCCAAGTTTTCCGGACAGGGTTGACTTTCTTT

D: .
J: TRBJ2-7
size: many
V: TRBV5-1
CDR3: CASSEPPTYEQYF
DNA: TGCGCCAGCAGCGAACCCCCTACCTACGAGCAGTACTTC

D: TRBD1
J: TRBJ2-1
size: many
V: TRBV12-3/TRBV12-4
CDR3: CASQFYDRGRYNEQFF
DNA: TGTGCCAGTCAGTTCTATGACAGGGGGCGTTACAATGAGCAGTTCTTC

D: .
J: TRBJ2-1
size: few
V: TRBV18
CDR3: CASSPPGYNEQFF
DNA: TGTGCCAGCTCACCACCAGGGTACAATGAGCAGTTCTTC

D: .
J: TRBJ1-2
size: few
V: TRBV28
CDR3: CASSRSDSYNYGYTF
DNA: TGTGCCAGCAGTCGGTCGGACAGCTATAACTATGGCTACACCTTC

D: TRBD1
J: TRBJ2-5
size: many
V: TRBV10-2
CDR3: CASSDGTAETQYF
DNA: TGCGCCAGCAGTGATGGGACAGCTGAGACCCAGTACTTC

D: .
J: TRBJ2-7
size: few
V: TRBV4-1
CDR3: CASSQDPNTRTYEQYF
DNA: TGCGCCAGCAGCCAAGATCCAAACACCCGGACCTACGAGCAGTACTTC

D: .
J: TRBJ1-2
size: many
V: TRBV12-3/TRBV12-4
CDR3: CASSSQGYGYTF
DNA: TGTGCCAGCAGTTCCCAGGGGTACGGCTACACCTTC

D: .
J: TRBJ2-5
size: .
V: TRBV7-2
CDR3: CASSFTDGWQETQYF
DNA: TGTGCCAGCAGCTTTACGGACGGGTGGCAAGAGACCCAGTACTTC

D: .
J: TRBJ1-1
size: few
V: TRBV28
CDR3: CASSLLGSTEAFF
DNA: TGTGCCAGCAGTTTATTAGGGAGCACTGAAGCTTTCTTT

D: TRBD1
J: TRBJ2-2
size: .
V: TRBV7-9
CDR3: CASSLSGTGSGELFF
DNA: TGTGCCAGCAGCTTATCCGGGACAGGGTCCGGGGAGCTGTTTTTT

D: .
J: TRBJ2-3
size: .
V: TRBV5-1
CDR3: CASSRGGSDTQYF
DNA: TGCGCCAGCTCGAGGGGGGGTTCAGATACGCAGTATTTT

D: TRBD2
J: TRBJ2-2
size: many
V: TRBV12-3/TRBV12-4
CDR3: CASSQFGGGNTGELFF
DNA: TGTGCCAGCAGCCAATTCGGGGGGGGGAACACCGGGGAGCTGTTTTTT

D: TRBD1
J: TRBJ2-1
size: few
V: TRBV28
CDR3: CASSVGQGGNNEQFF
DNA: TGTGCCAGCAGTGTGGGACAGGGGGGAAACAATGAGCAGTTCTTC

D: TRBD2
J: TRBJ2-1
size: few
V: TRBV6-4
CDR3: CASSVTSGVTNEQFF
DNA: TGTGCCAGCAGTGTTACTAGCGGGGTTACAAATGAGCAGTTCTTC

D: .
J: TRBJ2-7
size: few
V: TRBV20-1
CDR3: CSASPFDSLYYEQYF
DNA: TGCAGTGCTAGCCCCTTCGACTCACTTTACTACGAGCAGTACTTC

D: .
J: TRBJ2-6
size: few
V: TRBV7-9
CDR3: CASSQKGLGPGANVLTF
DNA: TGTGCCAGCAGCCAGAAGGGTCTGGGGCCTGGGGCCAACGTCCTGACTTTC

D: .
J: TRBJ1-2
size: few
V: TRBV3-1
CDR3: CASSQDRAGQPNYGYTF
DNA: TGTGCCAGCAGCCAAGATAGGGCCGGGCAGCCGAACTATGGCTACACCTTC

D: TRBD1
J: TRBJ1-1
size: many
V: TRBV12-3/TRBV12-4
CDR3: CASKLKGASEAFF
DNA: TGTGCCAGCAAACTGAAGGGGGCCTCTGAAGCTTTCTTT